What follows is one TCR beta chain and its context. Profiling relied on immunoSEQ multiplex PCR, and the TCRdb table lists in-frame clones only, not all of them. The sample lists some 140,000 clones, roughly nine tenths occurring once. V gave up 4 bases and J gave up 0 bases, with 11 bases separating them. The CDR3 has 15 residues. Germline-derived CDR1 and CDR2 are SGDLS and YYNGEE. This entry belongs to a study of control samples from healthy donors and cancer patients. The source is a woman aged 25 to 39 in good health. This chain connects TRBV9 to TRBJ1-3, with D possibly matching TRBD1 (5 bases). The specimen sequenced was blood. The CDR3 nucleotides are TGTGCCAGCAGCTTAAACACAGGCTCTGGAAACACCATATATTTT. As protein: CASSLNTGSGNTIYF.